This T cell receptor beta chain was captured by sequencing in a study of neurological immune-mediated disorders (dated by TCRdb to between 2018 and 2021). General notes on the study: Peripheral blood TCR-beta repertoires from patients with HTLV-I-associated myelopathy (HAM/TSP), patients with multiple sclerosis, and healthy controls were compared in the study using UMI-based sequencing. Longitudinal samples, technical triplicates and paired sorted CD4+ and CD8+ T-cell subsets, alongside PBMC samples, were included among the approximately 110 TCR-beta libraries. Of the roughly 71 subjects in the cohort, about 14 were HAM/TSP patients, roughly 35 were multiple sclerosis patients, and 20 were healthy controls.

The healthy controls were volunteers from a blood bank in Maryland, USA. For unsorted PBMC libraries, 2 million PBMCs were used after storage in RNAlater at -80 degrees C until RNA extraction. Peripheral blood underwent Ficoll-Hypaque density gradient centrifugation to isolate PBMCs, which were then cryopreserved in liquid nitrogen. What the study reported, not specific to this receptor: TCR clonal expansion was highest in HAM/TSP patients and lowest in MS patients, with MS patients falling below even healthy controls. Across subjects, expanded clones never shared an identical CDR3 amino acid sequence, which suggests that the TCR-beta repertoires in every group were private.

cDNA was synthesized by template-switch 5'RACE using a primer carrying a 10-nucleotide random unique molecular identifier by which each TCR transcript was tagged. Every sequencing run yielded over 170 million TCR-beta sequences covering 15-18 subjects. The RNeasy kit was used to extract total RNA. TCR-beta VDJ regions were amplified with primers for the TCR constant region and the 5'RACE anchor, using the KAPA Real-time Library Amplification kit. Sample indexes and Illumina adaptors were added in a first PCR, after which library yield was increased in a second PCR. After Ampure bead purification, the roughly 650 bp TCR product was size-selected on a 2% E-gel SizeSelection system. Library quality was checked on a Bioanalyzer, concentration was measured with Qubit, and libraries were quantified with the Kapa Library Quantification kit before pooling. Paired-end 2 x 150 bp sequencing of the libraries was performed on an Illumina HiSeq 2500. To increase sequence diversity, about 25-31% phiX was spiked into each library pool. In the paper's pipeline: The UMI-based MiGEC pipeline processed quality-filtered reads and removed over 75% of raw TCR sequences during error correction. VDJ genes were aligned to IMGT germline references, and clonotypes were defined by unique CDR3 amino acid sequence plus V-J genes. Clonal expansion, Shannon diversity, and CDR3 relatedness (CalcPairwiseDistances, ClusterSamples) were evaluated with VDJtools, and phylogenetic trees were built with CLCbio workbench. Expanded clones were defined as having at least 8 unique UMIs, based on coefficient-of-variation modelling across technical triplicates. TCRdb reprocessed the public reads (quality trimming at Q25 with fastp, clone calling with MiXCR) and kept in-frame beta chains. Each CDR3 protein gets just one entry, which takes the most common genes and DNA from the rows behind it. The V and J calls reflect TCRdb's pipeline rather than the authors' work. For this sample the table gives around 47,000 distinct CDR3 sequences, of which 9.5% to 15% were detected only once. Around 1.3% of the sample belongs to the ten largest clones.

The germline V gene sets CDR1 to SNHLY and CDR2 to FYNNEI. The CDR3, from cysteine to phenylalanine, totals 13 residues. The read is trimmed to its CDR3 DNA, 39 bases read in frame from base 1. Relative to germline, V is missing 9 bases and J is missing 5 bases, with 5 bases of the junction outside any gene match. This clonotype has a count of ten or more. It has no known antigen specificity. Qualities for individual bases were not recorded, and no much larger clone is one base off. The V gene is TRBV2 and the J gene is TRBJ1-1; a stretch of 11 junction bases matches TRBD1. The sample was PBMCs. This TCR derives from a female donor in good health. At the DNA level, the sequence is TGTGCCAGGGAAGGGACAGGGGGGACTGAAGCTTTCTTT. It is translated as CAREGTGGTEAFF.